The 11 T cell receptor beta chains reported below all come from one sample, sequenced in a study of T cell responses to AZD1222 COVID-19 vaccine. TCRdb keeps only in-frame clones here, not all; method: immunoSEQ multiplex PCR. The top ten clones hold roughly 10% of a sample with tens of thousands of clones, around 90% of them seen once. The source material was peripheral blood, sampled 28 days after the second AZD1222 dose. These receptors were taken from an adult who received the AZD1222 COVID-19 vaccine.

The chain joins TRBV6-2 or TRBV6-3 to TRBJ2-1; no clear D. The CDR3 loop spans 14 amino acids. Germline CDR1 reads MNHEY; CDR2 reads SVGEGT. Trimming cost V 5 bases and J 2 bases, with 10 bases left between them. As DNA, the CDR3 is TGTGCCAGCAGTCCCACGAGTACCTACAATGAGCAGTTCTTC. Translated: CASSPTSTYNEQFF.

V gene TRBV24-1 combines with J gene TRBJ1-5, with TRBD1 matching 8 bases. The CDR3 sequence is 16 residues long. Germline-derived CDR1 and CDR2 are KGHDR and SFDVKD. Trimming removed 4 bases from V and 4 bases from J; junction bases left unmatched: 8. As DNA, the CDR3 is TGTGCCACCAGTGAGGGAAGACAGGGGCCTAATCAGCCCCAGCATTTT. Residues: CATSEGRQGPNQPQHF.

This clone was recorded only once. V usage is TRBV28 and J usage is TRBJ2-1; D is perhaps TRBD1 or TRBD2 (6 bases each). Looked up from germline, CDR1 is MDHEN and CDR2 is SYDVKM. The CDR3 is 13 amino acids. The V end was cut by 6 bases, the J end by 8 bases, with 14 bases between. CDR3 region: CASRSGALDEQFF. CDR3 bases: TGTGCCAGCAGGTCGGGGGCCCTTGATGAGCAGTTCTTC.

V is TRBV5-4 and J is TRBJ2-7; a weak D match, TRBD2 (7 bases). The CDR3 has 15 residues. CDR1 is SGHNT, CDR2 YYREEE, per germline (reference sequence). V gave up 3 bases and J gave up 1 base, with 14 bases separating them. This CDR3 reads CASSWGGGRSYEQYF. The CDR3 nucleotides read TGTGCCAGCAGCTGGGGGGGCGGCCGATCCTACGAGCAGTACTTC.

The chain links TRBV7-6 to TRBJ2-1; D might be TRBD2 (6 bases). There are 16 residues in the CDR3. Trimming cost V 5 bases and J 0 bases, with 14 bases left between them. Germline CDR1 SGHVS, CDR2 FNYEAQ. CDR3 loop: CASSLRGGNSYNEQFF. In DNA form, the CDR3 reads TGTGCCAGCAGCCTACGGGGCGGGAACTCCTACAATGAGCAGTTCTTC.

The chain uses TRBV7-9 and TRBJ1-6; TRBD1 is a possible D gene (6 bases). Germline CDR1 reads SEHNR; CDR2 reads FQNEAQ (reference sequence). This CDR3 region has 14 residues. V dropped 5 bases and J dropped 8 bases, with 13 bases sitting between them. Written as DNA, the CDR3 is TGTGCCAGCAGCCAGGGGACGGGTGATTCACCCCTCCACTTT. This encodes CASSQGTGDSPLHF.

This chain links TRBV6-5 with TRBJ2-3; tentatively, D is TRBD2 (5 bases). The V gene lost 3 bases and the J gene lost 4 bases, with 17 bases spanning the gap. CDR3 length: 16 amino acids. CDR1 is MNHEY and CDR2 is SVGAGI in the germline V gene. CDR3 DNA: TGTGCCAGCAGTTATCGGGATCCCTTGGTGGCAGATACGCAGTATTTT. This gives the protein CASSYRDPLVADTQYF.

This chain links TRBV14 with TRBJ2-3; TRBD2 is a possible D gene (6 bases). V was trimmed by 4 bases and J by 5 bases, leaving 13 bases between them. Germline values: CDR1 SGHDN, CDR2 FVKESK. The CDR3 covers 14 residues. The CDR3 DNA is TGTGCCAGCAGCCCGTGGAGGGGCCTAGATACGCAGTATTTT. It specifies CASSPWRGLDTQYF.

This clone was observed a few times. The chain employs TRBV4-3 and TRBJ1-1, with TRBD1 as a possible D gene (6 bases). The germline V gene has CDR1 LGHNA and CDR2 YSLEER. The germline V and J ends were trimmed by 3 bases and 3 bases, with 23 bases remaining between them. This CDR3 is 18 amino acids long. The CDR3 is CASSHAGFGESGDTEAFF. CDR3 DNA: TGCGCCAGCAGCCATGCAGGGTTTGGGGAGTCAGGGGACACTGAAGCTTTCTTT.

The gene calls are TRBV23-1 and TRBJ2-3; TRBD1 matches 7 bases. TRBV23-1 is filed as an ORF, its function uncertain. The CDR3 extends over 14 amino acids. The junction had 9 bases not matched to a gene; V was cut back by 8 bases and J by 4 bases. DNA for the CDR3: TGCGCCAGCGGACTTGACAGGGTCCCAGATACGCAGTATTTT. It encodes CASGLDRVPDTQYF.

This sequence joins TRBV7-6 and TRBJ2-3; 13 nucleotides align to TRBD2. The germline gives CDR1 SGHVS, CDR2 FNYEAQ. The junction had 7 bases not matched to a gene; V was cut back by 0 bases and J by 4 bases. The CDR3 length is 18 residues. The DNA for the CDR3 is TGTGCCAGCAGCTTAGCGACGGGGACTAGCGGGGCTCCAGATACGCAGTATTTT. Translated: CASSLATGTSGAPDTQYF.